Described below is a single TCR beta chain sequence and its context. Sequenced by immunoSEQ multiplex PCR; TCRdb stores in-frame clones only, minus some. Of 210,000 or so clones in the sample, roughly 80% are singletons; the top ten hold approximately 4.9%. Participants had their cohort set by participant-reported clinical history. These data come from a study of blood T cell repertoires in COVID-19. The CDR3 has 14 residues. The V and J ends lost 11 bases and 5 bases respectively, with 21 bases between them. CDR1 ENHRY and CDR2 SYGVKD come from the germline V gene. The chain uses TRBV10-3 and TRBJ2-5; TRBD1 is a possible D gene (5 bases). The receptor was isolated from a woman aged 50 to 65 who had been exposed to COVID-19. What was sequenced was PBMCs or T cells enriched from blood (not recorded which). The CDR3 loop is CAAGLYGQGETQYF. The CDR3 region has the DNA TGTGCCGCAGGGTTGTATGGGCAGGGCGAGACCCAGTACTTC.